These 13 T cell receptor beta chains came from one sample sequenced in a study of monozygotic twins with inflammatory bowel disease. One entry per CDR3 protein, without DNA, is what TCRdb gives after re-calling the 5' RACE reads. The sample table includes around 140,000 distinct CDR3 sequences. Input material: blood. Receptors were obtained from a human donor with ulcerative colitis or Crohn's disease, or a healthy co-twin of an affected twin (not recorded which).

The V gene is TRBV4-1, the J gene TRBJ1-2. This CDR3 has 15 amino acids. Germline V lookup: CDR1 MGHRA, CDR2 YSYEKL. The CDR3 loop is CASSQVSPTEGGYTF.

The chain carries TRBV18 and TRBJ2-1. Germline V gene data show CDR1 as KGHSH and CDR2 as LQKENI. The CDR3 runs 15 residues. This CDR3 is CASSEDLSSYNEQFF.

The chain combines TRBV7-6 with TRBJ2-3; TCRdb returns TRBD2, unconfirmable since there is no DNA. The CDR3 has 15 amino acids. Germline V gives CDR1 SGHVS, CDR2 FNYEAQ. The CDR3 protein is CASSLVNSGADTQYF.

The genes are TRBV5-1 and TRBJ1-2. The CDR3 consists of 14 residues. Germline assignment: CDR1 SGHRS and CDR2 YFSETQ. The CDR3: CASSLGGRPGGYTF.

This chain joins TRBV5-1 and TRBJ2-1. CDR1 and CDR2 (germline): SGHRS, YFSETQ. The CDR3 spans 15 residues. Here the CDR3 reads CASSLGESSYNEQFF.

The chain combines TRBV19 with TRBJ2-7. The germline V gene encodes CDR1 LNHDA and CDR2 SQIVND (reference sequence). There are 15 residues in the CDR3. The CDR3 protein is CASSIRQDVFYEQYF.

This rearrangement joins TRBV18 to TRBJ2-4; TCRdb indicates TRBD1, and absent DNA this call remains unverified. The CDR3 has 17 residues. Germline V gene sequence: CDR1 KGHSH, CDR2 LQKENI. The CDR3 region is CASSPPNRIVTQNIQYF.

The chain is built from TRBV12-3 or TRBV12-4 and TRBJ2-5; TCRdb reports TRBD1, a call that lacks DNA to check it against. The CDR3 length is 15 residues. CDR3 sequence reads: CASTSRWGGSETQYF.

The chain combines TRBV19 with TRBJ2-1; TCRdb gives TRBD1 as the D gene, but with no DNA this cannot be confirmed. Germline CDR1 is LNHDA and CDR2 is SQIVND (reference sequence). The CDR3 totals 16 residues. CDR3 protein: CASSIAPGGSYNEQFF.

The genes are TRBV18 and TRBJ2-7; TCRdb's D call, TRBD2, is unchecked because there is no DNA. CDR3 length: 14 residues. Germline V gives CDR1 KGHSH, CDR2 LQKENI. Here the CDR3 reads CASSPSGGAYEQYF.

The chain carries TRBV20-1 and TRBJ1-3; TCRdb's D gene call, TRBD1, goes unchecked for lack of DNA. In germline, CDR1 is DFQATT, CDR2 SNEGSKA (reference sequence). The CDR3 totals 17 residues. CDR3 amino acids: CSARDYAQESSGNTIYF.

The rearrangement uses TRBV10-3 and TRBJ2-3; without DNA, the TCRdb call of TRBD2 cannot be checked. Germline CDR1 is ENHRY and CDR2 is SYGVKD. CDR3 length: 15 residues. The CDR3 spells CAITRTSGLTDTQYF.

V and J are TRBV5-6 and TRBJ2-7; without DNA, the TCRdb call of TRBD1 cannot be checked. This CDR3 comprises 18 residues. Germline CDR1 reads SGHDT; CDR2 reads YYEEEE. The CDR3 reads CASSLVGQGMGHPYEQYF.